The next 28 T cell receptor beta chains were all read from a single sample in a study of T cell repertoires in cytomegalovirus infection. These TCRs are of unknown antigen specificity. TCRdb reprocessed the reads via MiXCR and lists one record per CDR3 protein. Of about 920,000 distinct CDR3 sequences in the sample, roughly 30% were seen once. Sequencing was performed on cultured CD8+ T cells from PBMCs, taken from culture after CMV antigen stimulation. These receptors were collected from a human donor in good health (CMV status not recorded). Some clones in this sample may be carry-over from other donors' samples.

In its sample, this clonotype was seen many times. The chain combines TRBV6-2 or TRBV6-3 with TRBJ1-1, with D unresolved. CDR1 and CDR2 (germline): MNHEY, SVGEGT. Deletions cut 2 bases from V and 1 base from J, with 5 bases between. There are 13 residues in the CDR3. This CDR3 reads CASSYLWNTEAFF. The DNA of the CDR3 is TGTGCCAGCAGTTACCTTTGGAACACTGAAGCTTTCTTT.

The CDR3 loop is CASPLFRQTQYF. The DNA for the CDR3 is TGTGCCAGCCCCTTGTTTCGCCAGACCCAGTACTTC. The V gene is TRBV6-1, the J gene TRBJ2-5; no reliable D call. Per the germline V gene, CDR1 is MNHNS and CDR2 is SASEGT. V dropped 8 bases and J dropped 6 bases, with 13 bases sitting between them. The CDR3 extends over 12 amino acids.

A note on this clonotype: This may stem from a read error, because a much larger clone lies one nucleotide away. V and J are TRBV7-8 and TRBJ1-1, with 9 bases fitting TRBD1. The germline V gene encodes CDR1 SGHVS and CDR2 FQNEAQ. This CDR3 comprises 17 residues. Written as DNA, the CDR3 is TGTGCCAGCAGCTTAGCGCGACAGGGGGGGATTAACACTGAAGCTTACTTT. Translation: CASSLARQGGINTEAYF.

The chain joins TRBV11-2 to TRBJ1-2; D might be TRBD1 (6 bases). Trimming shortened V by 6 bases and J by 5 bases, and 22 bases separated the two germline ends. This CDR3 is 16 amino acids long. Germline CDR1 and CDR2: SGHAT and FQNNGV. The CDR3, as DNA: TGTGCCAGCAGTCCATCCATGGACAGTCTGGGGTATGGCTACACCTTC. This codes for CASSPSMDSLGYGYTF.

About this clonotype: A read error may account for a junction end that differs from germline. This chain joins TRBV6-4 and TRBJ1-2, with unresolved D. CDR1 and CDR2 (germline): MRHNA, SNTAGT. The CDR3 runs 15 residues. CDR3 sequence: CASSADDNRGYGYTF. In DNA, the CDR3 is TGTGCTAGCAGTGCCGACGACAACCGAGGCTATGGCTACACCTTC.

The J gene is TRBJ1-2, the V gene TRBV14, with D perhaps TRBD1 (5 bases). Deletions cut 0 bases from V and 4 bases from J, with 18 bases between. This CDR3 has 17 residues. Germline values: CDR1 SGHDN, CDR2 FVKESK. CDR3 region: CASSQDPGTLFSYGYTF. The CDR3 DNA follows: TGTGCCAGCAGCCAAGACCCCGGGACTCTCTTTAGCTATGGCTACACCTTC.

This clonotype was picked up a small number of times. The chain's CDR3 is CASSLGPGKYF. The CDR3 nucleotides read TGTGCCAGCAGCTTAGGTCCGGGAAAGTACTTC. V and J are TRBV7-9 and TRBJ2-4, with a weak D call TRBD2 (5 bases). Trimming stripped 1 base from V and 14 bases from J, with 9 bases between. This CDR3 contains 11 residues. The germline CDR1 and CDR2 sequences are SEHNR and FQNEAQ (reference sequence).

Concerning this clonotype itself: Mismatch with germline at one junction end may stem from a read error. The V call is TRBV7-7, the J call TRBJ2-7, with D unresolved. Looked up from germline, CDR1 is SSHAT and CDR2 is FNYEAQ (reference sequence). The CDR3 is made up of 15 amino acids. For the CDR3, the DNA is TGTGCTAGCAGCTCCTCGTTCGGAACCGCCTACGAGCAGTACTTC. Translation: CASSSSFGTAYEQYF.

CDR3 amino acids: CASSIRGGTSPLHF. The DNA of the CDR3 is TGTGCCAGTAGTATCCGAGGGGGCACCTCACCCCTCCACTTT. The chain couples TRBV19 to TRBJ1-6; 7 positions match TRBD1. CDR1 LNHDA and CDR2 SQIVND come from the germline V gene (reference sequence). The CDR3 is 14 residues long. V shed 3 bases, J shed 10 bases, and the junction held 6 bases outside the gene matches.

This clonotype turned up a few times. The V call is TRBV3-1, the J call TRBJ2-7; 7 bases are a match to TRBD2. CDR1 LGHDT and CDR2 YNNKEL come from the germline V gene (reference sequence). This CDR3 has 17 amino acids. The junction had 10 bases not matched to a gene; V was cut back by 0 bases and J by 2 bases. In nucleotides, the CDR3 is TGTGCCAGCAGCCAAGATCCCCGCGGGGGAGGGACCTACGAGCAGTACTTC. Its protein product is CASSQDPRGGGTYEQYF.

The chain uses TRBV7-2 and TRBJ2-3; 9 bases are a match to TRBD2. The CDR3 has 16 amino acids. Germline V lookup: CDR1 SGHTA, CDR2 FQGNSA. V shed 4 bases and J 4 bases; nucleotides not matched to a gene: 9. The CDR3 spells CASSSLAGAPPDTQYF. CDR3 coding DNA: TGTGCCAGCAGCTCTTTAGCGGGGGCCCCCCCAGATACGCAGTATTTT.

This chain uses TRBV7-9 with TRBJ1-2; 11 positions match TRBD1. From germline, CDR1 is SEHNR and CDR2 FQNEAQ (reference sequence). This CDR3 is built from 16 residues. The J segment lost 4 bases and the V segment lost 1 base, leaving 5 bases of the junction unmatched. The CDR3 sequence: CASSLGGTGGIYGYTF. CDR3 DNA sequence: TGTGCCAGCAGCTTAGGTGGGACAGGGGGAATCTATGGCTACACCTTC.

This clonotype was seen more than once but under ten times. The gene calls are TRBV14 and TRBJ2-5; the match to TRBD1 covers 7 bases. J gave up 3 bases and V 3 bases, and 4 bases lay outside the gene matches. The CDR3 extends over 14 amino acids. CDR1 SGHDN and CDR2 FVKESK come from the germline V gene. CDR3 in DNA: TGTGCCAGCAGCCATCGGGACAGCAAAGAGACCCAGTACTTC. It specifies CASSHRDSKETQYF. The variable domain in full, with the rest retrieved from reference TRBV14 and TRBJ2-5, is EAGVTQFPSHSVIEKGQTVTLRCDPISGHDNLYWYRRVMGKEIKFLLHFVKESKQDESGMPNNRFLAERTGGTYSTLKVQPAELEDSGVYFCASSHRDSKETQYFGPGTRLLVL.

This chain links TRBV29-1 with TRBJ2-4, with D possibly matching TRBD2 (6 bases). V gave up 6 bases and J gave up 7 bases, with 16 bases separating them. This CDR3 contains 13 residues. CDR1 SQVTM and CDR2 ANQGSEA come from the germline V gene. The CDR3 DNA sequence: TGCAGCGTGGAGGGGAGCCCGGTCAACATTCAGTACTTC. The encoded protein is CSVEGSPVNIQYF.

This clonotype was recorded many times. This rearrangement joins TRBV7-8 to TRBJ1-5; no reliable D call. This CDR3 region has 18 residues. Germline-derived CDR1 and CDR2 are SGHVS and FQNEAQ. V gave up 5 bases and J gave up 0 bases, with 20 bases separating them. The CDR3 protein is CASSLTASAYYSNQPQHF. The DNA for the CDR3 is TGTGCCAGCAGCCTTACTGCCAGCGCCTACTATAGCAATCAGCCCCAGCATTTT.

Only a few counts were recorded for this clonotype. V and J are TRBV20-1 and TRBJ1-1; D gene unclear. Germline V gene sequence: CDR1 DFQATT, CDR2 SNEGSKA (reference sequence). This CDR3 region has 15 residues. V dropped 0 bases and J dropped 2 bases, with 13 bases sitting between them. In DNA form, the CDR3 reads TGCAGTGCTAGAGATCCCTTTGAGGGTAACACTGAAGCTTTCTTT. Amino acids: CSARDPFEGNTEAFF.

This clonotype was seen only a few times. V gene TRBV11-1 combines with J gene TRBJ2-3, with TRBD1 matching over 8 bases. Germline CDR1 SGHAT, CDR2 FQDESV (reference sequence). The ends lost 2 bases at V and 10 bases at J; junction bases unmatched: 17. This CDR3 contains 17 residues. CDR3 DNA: TGTGCCAGCAGCTTAATTCCGTGGGGACAGGTCCTGATTTCGCAGTATTTT. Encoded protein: CASSLIPWGQVLISQYF.

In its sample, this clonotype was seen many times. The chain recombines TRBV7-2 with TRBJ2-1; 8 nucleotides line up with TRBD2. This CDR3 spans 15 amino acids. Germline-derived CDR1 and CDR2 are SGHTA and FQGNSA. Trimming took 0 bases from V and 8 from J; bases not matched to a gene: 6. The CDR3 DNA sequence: TGTGCCAGCAGCTTAGCGGGACTAGATCAGGATGAGCAGTTCTTC. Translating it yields CASSLAGLDQDEQFF.

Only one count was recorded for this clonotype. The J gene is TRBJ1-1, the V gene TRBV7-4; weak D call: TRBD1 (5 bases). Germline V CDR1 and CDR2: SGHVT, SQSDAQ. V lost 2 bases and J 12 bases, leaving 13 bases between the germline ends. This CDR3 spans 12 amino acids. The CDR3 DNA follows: TGTGCCAGCAGCTTATGGGGGACCGAATCTTTCTTT. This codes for CASSLWGTESFF.

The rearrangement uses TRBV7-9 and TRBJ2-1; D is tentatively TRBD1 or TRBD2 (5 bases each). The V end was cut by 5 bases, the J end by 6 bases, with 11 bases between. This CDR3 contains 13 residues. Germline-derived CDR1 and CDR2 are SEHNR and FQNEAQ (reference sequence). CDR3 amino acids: CASSRDPSNEQFF. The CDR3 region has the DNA TGTGCCAGCAGCCGGGACCCGTCCAATGAGCAGTTCTTC.

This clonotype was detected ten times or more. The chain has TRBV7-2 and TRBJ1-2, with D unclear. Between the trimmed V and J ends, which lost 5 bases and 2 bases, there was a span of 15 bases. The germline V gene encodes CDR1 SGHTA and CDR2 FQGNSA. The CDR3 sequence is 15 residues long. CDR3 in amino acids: CASSLVHLPNYGYTF. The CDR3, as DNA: TGTGCCAGCAGCCTCGTGCACCTACCCAACTATGGCTACACCTTC.

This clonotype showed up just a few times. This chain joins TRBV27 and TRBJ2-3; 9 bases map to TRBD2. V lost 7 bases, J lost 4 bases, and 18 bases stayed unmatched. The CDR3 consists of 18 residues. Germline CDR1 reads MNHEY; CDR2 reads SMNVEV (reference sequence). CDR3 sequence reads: CASINRGGAGGVSDTQYF. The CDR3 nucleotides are TGTGCCAGCATCAACAGAGGAGGAGCGGGGGGCGTGTCAGATACGCAGTATTTT.

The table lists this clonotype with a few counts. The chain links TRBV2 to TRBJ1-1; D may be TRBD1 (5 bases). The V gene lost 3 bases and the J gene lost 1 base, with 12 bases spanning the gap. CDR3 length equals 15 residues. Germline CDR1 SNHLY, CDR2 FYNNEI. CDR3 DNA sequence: TGTGCCAGCAGTGAGAGGGGTGGGGAGAACACTGAAGCTTTCTTT. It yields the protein CASSERGGENTEAFF. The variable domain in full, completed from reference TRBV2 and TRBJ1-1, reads EPEVTQTPSHQVTQMGQEVILRCVPISNHLYFYWYRQILGQKVEFLVSFYNNEISEKSEIFDDQFSVERPDGSNFTLKIRSTKLEDSAMYFCASSERGGENTEAFFGQGTRLTVV.

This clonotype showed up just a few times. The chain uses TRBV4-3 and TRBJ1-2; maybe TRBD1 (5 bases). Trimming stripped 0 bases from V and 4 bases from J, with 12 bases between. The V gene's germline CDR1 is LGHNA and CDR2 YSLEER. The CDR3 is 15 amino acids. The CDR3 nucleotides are TGCGCCAGCAGCCAAGATCGGGGGTTGAGCTATGGCTACACCTTC. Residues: CASSQDRGLSYGYTF.

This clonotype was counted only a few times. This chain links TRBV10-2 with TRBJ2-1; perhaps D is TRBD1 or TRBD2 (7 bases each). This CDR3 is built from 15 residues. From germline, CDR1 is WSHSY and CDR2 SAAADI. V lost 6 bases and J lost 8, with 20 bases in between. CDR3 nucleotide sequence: TGCGCCAGCAGCCGGGGGGACAGAGTTTGGGATGAGCAGTTCTTC. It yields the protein CASSRGDRVWDEQFF.

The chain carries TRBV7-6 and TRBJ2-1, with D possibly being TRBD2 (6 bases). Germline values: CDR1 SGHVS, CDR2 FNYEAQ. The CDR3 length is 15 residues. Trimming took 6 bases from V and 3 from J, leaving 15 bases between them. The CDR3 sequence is CASRGADYIYNEQFF. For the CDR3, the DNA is TGTGCCAGCAGGGGAGCGGACTACATCTACAATGAGCAGTTCTTC. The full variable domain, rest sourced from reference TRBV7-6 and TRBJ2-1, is GAGVSQSPRYKVTKRGQDVALRCDPISGHVSLYWYRQALGQGPEFLTYFNYEAQQDKSGLPNDRFSAERPEGSISTLTIQRTEQRDSAMYRCASRGADYIYNEQFFGPGTRLTVL.

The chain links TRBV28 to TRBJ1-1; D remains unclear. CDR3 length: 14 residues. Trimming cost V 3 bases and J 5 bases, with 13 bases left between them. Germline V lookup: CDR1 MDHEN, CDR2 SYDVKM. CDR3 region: CASSFLGWETEAFF. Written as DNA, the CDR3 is TGTGCCAGCAGTTTCCTAGGGTGGGAGACTGAAGCTTTCTTT.

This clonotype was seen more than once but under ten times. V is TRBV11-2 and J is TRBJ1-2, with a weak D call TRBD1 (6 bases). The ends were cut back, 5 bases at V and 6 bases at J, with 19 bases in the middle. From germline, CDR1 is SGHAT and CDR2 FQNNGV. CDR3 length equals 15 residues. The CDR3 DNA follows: TGTGCCAGCAGCCCGGGGGCCGGGTTTTTCGATGGCTACACCTTC. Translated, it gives CASSPGAGFFDGYTF. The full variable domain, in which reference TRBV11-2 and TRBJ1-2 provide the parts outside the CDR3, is EAGVAQSPRYKIIEKRQSVAFWCNPISGHATLYWYQQILGQGPKLLIQFQNNGVVDDSQLPKDRFSAERLKGVDSTLKIQPAKLEDSAVYLCASSPGAGFFDGYTFGSGTRLTVV.